The rows below give T cell receptor beta chains drawn from one sample of a study of identical twins. TCRdb used MiXCR to reprocess the 5' RACE reads, holding one entry per CDR3 protein. This sample carries about 660,000 distinct CDR3 sequences, over 8.5% of them seen once, and the ten largest clones take 0.98%. This same sample was also part of a study on yellow fever vaccine responses in identical twins.

Sequenced material: PBMCs. These receptors came from a woman aged 18-29 years in good health. Both conserved end residues are part of each CDR3.

>TRBV2|TRBJ2-7
CAIQGAGTGYEQYF
>TRBV5-1|TRBJ1-3
CASSLEGRGGNTIYF
>TRBV20-1|TRBJ2-7
CSAREWILAGEDEQYF
>TRBV9|TRBJ1-1
CASSFTGNRNTEAFF
>TRBV6-5|TRBJ2-7
CASSSTSGKAYEQYF
>TRBV4-1|TRBJ2-7
CASSQDDSPPGEQYF
>TRBV6-5|TRBJ2-3
CASSYVRAGGYTDTQYF
>TRBV4-3|TRBJ2-6
CASSQDGSGSGANVLTF
>TRBV10-3|TRBJ2-3
CAISGDRADTQYF
>TRBV11-3|TRBJ2-1
CASSQGGIYSYNEQFF